The 21 T cell receptor beta chains given below trace back to one sample, sequenced in a study of CD8+ T cells in alopecia areata. Treatment here: oral pan-JAK inhibitor, 5-10 mg twice daily. cDNA reverse transcribed from extracted RNA served as the sequencing template. The assay was immunoSEQ multiplex PCR, and TCRdb's table has in-frame clones only and misses some. The sample carries 200,000 or so clones, around 43% recorded once. Specimen: CD4+ T cells sorted from blood, collected at roughly week 36, from a patient treated with tofacitinib. These receptor sequences come from a human donor with alopecia areata.

V is TRBV9 and J is TRBJ2-1; 12 nucleotides line up with TRBD1. V lost 4 bases to trimming and J lost 0 bases; unmatched junction nucleotides: 11. This CDR3 has 19 residues. The germline V gene has CDR1 SGDLS and CDR2 YYNGEE. The CDR3 spells CASSTPGTGGVFSYNEQFF. The CDR3 DNA sequence: TGTGCCAGCAGCACACCCGGGACAGGGGGCGTCTTCTCCTACAATGAGCAGTTCTTC.

In DNA, the CDR3 is TGTGCCAGCAGCTTGAAACGGGAGACCCAGTACTTC. This gives the protein CASSLKRETQYF. V is TRBV5-4 and J is TRBJ2-5; no clear D. The CDR3 consists of 12 residues. Germline CDR1 reads SGHNT; CDR2 reads YYREEE (reference sequence). V dropped 1 base and J dropped 5 bases, with 6 bases sitting between them.

V and J are TRBV19 and TRBJ1-2; 9 bases are a match to TRBD1. The germline CDR1 and CDR2 sequences are LNHDA and SQIVND (reference sequence). The V gene end was trimmed by 10 bases and the J gene end by 4 bases; junction bases not matched to a gene: 4. The CDR3 sequence is 12 residues long. The CDR3 here is CATRTGVYGYTF. The CDR3 nucleotides are TGTGCCACGCGGACAGGGGTCTATGGCTACACCTTC. Based on the CDR3 plus reference TRBV19 and TRBJ1-2, the full variable domain is DGGITQSPKYLFRKEGQNVTLSCEQNLNHDAMYWYRQDPGQGLRLIYYSQIVNDFQKGDIAEGYSVSREKKESFPLTVTSAQKNPTAFYLCATRTGVYGYTFGSGTRLTVV.

The chain uses TRBV9 and TRBJ2-5, with 9 bases identical to TRBD1. Germline trimming cut 4 bases from V and 5 bases from J; bases unmatched to any gene: 9. Germline V CDR1 and CDR2: SGDLS, YYNGEE. This CDR3 is built from 15 residues. In DNA, the CDR3 is TGTGCCAGCAGCTACCGACAGGGGGGTTTCGAGACCCAGTACTTC. As protein: CASSYRQGGFETQYF.

The chain couples TRBV29-1 to TRBJ1-1; 9 bases map to TRBD1. The CDR3 length is 14 residues. From germline, CDR1 is SQVTM and CDR2 ANQGSEA. V dropped 2 bases and J dropped 4; count of bases not matched to a gene: 5. The CDR3: CSVEHRGRRTEAFF. The CDR3 DNA follows: TGCAGCGTTGAACACAGGGGGCGGCGCACTGAAGCTTTCTTT.

This clone was counted a few times. This chain uses TRBV29-1 with TRBJ1-2, with a tentative D call TRBD1 (6 bases). Germline-derived CDR1 and CDR2 are SQVTM and ANQGSEA. Trimming pared 1 base from V and 13 bases from J, leaving 19 bases between. CDR3 length: 13 amino acids. The CDR3 spells CSVEGQARWASTF. The CDR3 DNA follows: TGCAGCGTTGAAGGACAGGCACGATGGGCATCCACCTTC.

The genes are TRBV7-2 and TRBJ2-3, with 9 bases fitting TRBD2. The CDR3 totals 17 residues. V gave up 6 bases and J gave up 6 bases; unmatched junction bases: 16. Germline V gives CDR1 SGHTA, CDR2 FQGNSA. The CDR3 DNA is TGTGCCAGCAGGGGCAGGGGTGTCCAGCGGGAGGAGGATACGCAGTATTTT. Residues: CASRGRGVQREEDTQYF.

V and J are TRBV30 and TRBJ2-1; no firm D call. The CDR3 is 11 residues long. Trimming shortened V by 5 bases and J by 9 bases, and 11 bases separated the two germline ends. Germline V CDR1 and CDR2: GTSNPN, SVGIG (reference sequence). The DNA of the CDR3 is TGTGCCTGGGGAGACCTCGCTGAGCAGTTCTTC. This translates into CAWGDLAEQFF.

V gene TRBV18 combines with J gene TRBJ2-7; no reliable D call. The CDR3 has 14 amino acids. Germline V gives CDR1 KGHSH, CDR2 LQKENI. V was pared by 3 bases and J by 1 base, with 10 bases between. As DNA, the CDR3 is TGTGCCAGCTCACCGCGGACGGCTTCCTACGAGCAGTACTTC. Residues: CASSPRTASYEQYF.

The chain employs TRBV6-1 and TRBJ1-2, with TRBD1 as a possible D gene (5 bases). The germline V and J ends were trimmed by 8 bases and 5 bases, with 18 bases remaining between them. CDR1 and CDR2 (germline): MNHNS, SASEGT. The CDR3 has 14 residues. The CDR3 DNA sequence: TGTGCCAGCGCTACCCTTTTGGGGGATTATGGCTACACCTTC. Protein sequence: CASATLLGDYGYTF.

V and J are TRBV29-1 and TRBJ2-3; the D gene is possibly TRBD1 (7 bases). V was trimmed by 4 bases and J by 2 bases, leaving 13 bases between them. The CDR3 spans 14 residues. CDR1 SQVTM and CDR2 ANQGSEA come from the germline V gene. The CDR3, as DNA: TGCAGCGTTGGCAGGGGGGTAAACACAGATACGCAGTATTTT. Amino acid sequence: CSVGRGVNTDTQYF.

The table lists this clone with many counts. The chain carries TRBV5-1 and TRBJ2-6; D is ambiguous. There are 16 residues in the CDR3. The V gene's germline CDR1 is SGHRS and CDR2 YFSETQ. Trimming took off 4 bases at V and 9 bases at J, with 20 bases between the two ends. CDR3 nucleotide sequence: TGCGCCAGCAGCGACGTCCTCGGGCTGTCGGGCAACGTCCTGACTTTC. Translated: CASSDVLGLSGNVLTF.

The chain has TRBV28 and TRBJ2-7; D is uncertain. This CDR3 contains 14 residues. The germline V and J ends were trimmed by 4 bases and 1 base, with 11 bases remaining between them. Germline-derived CDR1 and CDR2 are MDHEN and SYDVKM. The CDR3, as DNA: TGTGCCAGCAGTTCCTGGACGGTGTCCTACGAGCAGTACTTC. Translation: CASSSWTVSYEQYF.

V gene TRBV6-6 combines with J gene TRBJ1-5; D possibly corresponds to TRBD1 (5 bases). CDR1 is MNHNY and CDR2 is SVGAGI in the germline V gene (reference sequence). V was trimmed by 7 bases and J by 5 bases, leaving 21 bases between them. The CDR3 runs 16 residues. The DNA of the CDR3 is TGTGCCAGCAACCCGGGGAGGGGATCCGCTTATCAGCCCCAGCATTTT. As protein: CASNPGRGSAYQPQHF.

This clone was seen a handful of times. The chain links TRBV10-1 to TRBJ2-3, with 8 bases lining up with TRBD1. The junction had 1 base not matched to a gene; V was cut back by 2 bases and J by 0 bases. The CDR3 sequence is 15 residues long. Per germline, CDR1 WNHNN and CDR2 SYGVQD (reference sequence). CDR3 bases: TGCGCCAGCAGTGAGGGACAGGGTAGCACAGATACGCAGTATTTT. It is translated as CASSEGQGSTDTQYF.

This chain links TRBV5-1 with TRBJ2-7; D possibly corresponds to TRBD1 (5 bases). The CDR3 is 13 amino acids. Trimming left V 2 bases short and J 4 bases short, with 10 bases between. CDR1 SGHRS and CDR2 YFSETQ come from the germline V gene. CDR3 nucleotides: TGCGCCAGCAGCTTTCAGGGAAGGTACGAGCAGTACTTC. This gives the protein CASSFQGRYEQYF.

The J gene is TRBJ2-7, the V gene TRBV6-5, with D possibly TRBD1 on 5 matching bases. The germline gives CDR1 MNHEY, CDR2 SVGAGI. CDR3 length: 14 residues. Trimming took off 4 bases at V and 7 bases at J, with 17 bases between the two ends. The CDR3: CASSSPGRTQEQYF. CDR3 DNA sequence: TGTGCCAGCAGTTCCCCAGGGCGTACTCAGGAGCAGTACTTC.

V usage is TRBV7-2 and J usage is TRBJ2-3; 7 bases line up with TRBD2. Germline assignment: CDR1 SGHTA and CDR2 FQGNSA. V shed 5 bases, J shed 4 bases, and the junction held 12 bases outside the gene matches. The CDR3 consists of 16 residues. The CDR3 DNA follows: TGTGCCAGCAGCATAACTAGCGTCCGAGGGGCAGATACGCAGTATTTT. Encoded protein: CASSITSVRGADTQYF.

The rearrangement links TRBV29-1 to TRBJ2-7; D is unclear. There are 12 residues in the CDR3. CDR1 SQVTM and CDR2 ANQGSEA come from the germline V gene. Trimming removed 6 bases from V and 3 bases from J, with 12 bases in between. CDR3 sequence: CSVGLGNYEQYF. In DNA form, the CDR3 reads TGCAGCGTGGGGTTGGGGAACTACGAGCAGTACTTC.

The CDR3 region has the DNA TGTGCCAGCAGGAGTTCGGGACAGTTTACTGAAGCTTTCTTT. Its translation: CASRSSGQFTEAFF. J is TRBJ1-1 and V is TRBV6-1; 7 bases agree with TRBD1. The CDR3 is 14 amino acids. V was pared by 6 bases and J by 5 bases, with 9 bases of the junction left unmatched. CDR1 MNHNS and CDR2 SASEGT come from the germline V gene.

This clone was seen only a few times. CDR3 DNA sequence: TGTGCCAGCACCCAACCGGGCCCTGCGGAGACCCAGTACTTC. This translates into CASTQPGPAETQYF. The chain is built from TRBV28 and TRBJ2-5, with no clear D. Germline V gene sequence: CDR1 MDHEN, CDR2 SYDVKM. V lost 7 bases to trimming and J lost 5 bases, with 17 bases between them. The CDR3 runs to 14 residues.